Reported below is one T cell receptor (beta chain). Its antigen is not identified. Profiled with immunoSEQ multiplex PCR; TCRdb holds only in-frame clones, not every one. The table includes about 2.4 million clones, around 90% detected once. The record originates from a study of shared clonotypes between healthy human individuals. Study results and caveats: The study found lower generation probabilities in non-shared clonotypes than in those shared by all four donors.

Per the germline V gene, CDR1 is SGHDT and CDR2 is YYEEEE. V lost 4 bases, J lost 10 bases, and 18 bases lay in between. This CDR3 is 15 amino acids long. Researchers partitioned CD4+ cells into CD45RA+ naive and CD45RA-negative memory subsets. The rearrangement links TRBV5-6 to TRBJ1-6; D is possibly TRBD1 (6 bases). The TCR was taken from a man between 18 and 35 years old in good health. Sequenced input: naive CD4+ T cells sorted from blood. Noted subset: CD45RA+ positively selected. DNA for the CDR3: TGTGCCAGCAGCCCCCTGGGAGGGGGAGGATCACCCCTCCACTTT. Its translation is CASSPLGGGGSPLHF. Filled out from reference TRBV5-6 and TRBJ1-6, the complete variable domain reads DAGVTQSPTHLIKTRGQQVTLRCSPKSGHDTVSWYQQALGQGPQFIFQYYEEEERQRGNFPDRFSGHQFPNYSSELNVNALLLGDSALYLCASSPLGGGGSPLHFGNGTRLTVT.